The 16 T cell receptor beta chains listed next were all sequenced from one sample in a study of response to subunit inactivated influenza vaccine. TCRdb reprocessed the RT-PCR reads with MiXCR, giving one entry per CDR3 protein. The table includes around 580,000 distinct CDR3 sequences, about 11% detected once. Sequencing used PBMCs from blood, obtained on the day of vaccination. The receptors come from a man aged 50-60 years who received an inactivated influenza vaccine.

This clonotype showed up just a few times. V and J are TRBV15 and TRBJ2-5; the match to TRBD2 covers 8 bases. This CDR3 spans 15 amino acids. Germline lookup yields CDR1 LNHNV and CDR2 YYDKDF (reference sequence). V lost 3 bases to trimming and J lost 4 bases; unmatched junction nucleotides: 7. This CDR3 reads CATSSRAGAGETQYF. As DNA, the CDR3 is TGTGCCACCAGCAGTCGAGCGGGGGCCGGAGAGACCCAGTACTTC.

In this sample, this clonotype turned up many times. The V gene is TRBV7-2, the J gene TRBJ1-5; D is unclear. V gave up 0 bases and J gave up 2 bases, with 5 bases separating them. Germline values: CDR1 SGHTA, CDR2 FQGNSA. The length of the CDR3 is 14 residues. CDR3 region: CASSLAGRNQPQHF. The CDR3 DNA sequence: TGTGCCAGCAGCTTAGCAGGACGCAATCAGCCCCAGCATTTT.

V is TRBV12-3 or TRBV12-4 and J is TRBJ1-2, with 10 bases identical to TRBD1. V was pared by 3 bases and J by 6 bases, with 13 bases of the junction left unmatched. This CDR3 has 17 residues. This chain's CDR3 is CASSFSAGQGPVDGYTF. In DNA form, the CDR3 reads TGTGCCAGCAGTTTTTCCGCGGGACAGGGGCCGGTTGATGGCTACACCTTC.

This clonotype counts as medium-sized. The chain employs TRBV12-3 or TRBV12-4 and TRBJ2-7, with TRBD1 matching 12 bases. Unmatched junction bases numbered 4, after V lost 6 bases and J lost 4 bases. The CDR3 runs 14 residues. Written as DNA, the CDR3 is TGTGCCAGCAGGGGACAGGGGGCGGGGTACGAGCAGTACTTC. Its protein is CASRGQGAGYEQYF.

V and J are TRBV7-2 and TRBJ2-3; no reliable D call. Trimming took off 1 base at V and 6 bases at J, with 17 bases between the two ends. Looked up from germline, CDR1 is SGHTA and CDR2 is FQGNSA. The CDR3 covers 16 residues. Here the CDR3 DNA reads TGTGCCAGCAGCTTAGTGGCGCTATTAATCGGGGATACGCAGTATTTT. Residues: CASSLVALLIGDTQYF.

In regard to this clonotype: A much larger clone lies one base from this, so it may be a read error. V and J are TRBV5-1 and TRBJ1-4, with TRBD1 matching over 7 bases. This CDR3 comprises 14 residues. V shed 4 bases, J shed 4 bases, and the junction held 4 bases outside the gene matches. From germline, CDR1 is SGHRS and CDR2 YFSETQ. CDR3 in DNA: TGCGCCAGCAGCCCCGGGACAGATAATGAAAAACTGTTTTTT. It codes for CASSPGTDNEKLFF.

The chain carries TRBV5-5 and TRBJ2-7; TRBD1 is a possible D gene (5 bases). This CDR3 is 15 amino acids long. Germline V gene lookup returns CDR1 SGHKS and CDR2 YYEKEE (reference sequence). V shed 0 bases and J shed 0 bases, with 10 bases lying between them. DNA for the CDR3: TGTGCCAGCAGCTTGGGACAGAGCCTCTCCTACGAGCAGTACTTC. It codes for CASSLGQSLSYEQYF. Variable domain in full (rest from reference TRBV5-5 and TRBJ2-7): DAGVTQSPTHLIKTRGQQVTLRCSPISGHKSVSWYQQVLGQGPQFIFQYYEKEERGRGNFPDRFSARQFPNYSSELNVNALLLGDSALYLCASSLGQSLSYEQYFGPGTRLTVT.

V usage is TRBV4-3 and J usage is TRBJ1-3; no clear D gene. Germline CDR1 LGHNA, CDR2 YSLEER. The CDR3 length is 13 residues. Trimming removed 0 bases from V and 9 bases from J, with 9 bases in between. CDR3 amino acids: CASSQDHRSTIYF. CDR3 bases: TGCGCCAGCAGCCAAGACCACCGGAGCACCATATATTTT.

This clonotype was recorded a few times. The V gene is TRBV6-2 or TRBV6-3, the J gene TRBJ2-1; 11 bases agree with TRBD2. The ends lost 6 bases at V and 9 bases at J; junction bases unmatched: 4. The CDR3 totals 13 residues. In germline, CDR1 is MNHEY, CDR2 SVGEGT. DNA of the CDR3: TGTGCCAGCAGGGTTAGCGGGGGGGGTGAGCAGTTCTTC. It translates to CASRVSGGGEQFF.

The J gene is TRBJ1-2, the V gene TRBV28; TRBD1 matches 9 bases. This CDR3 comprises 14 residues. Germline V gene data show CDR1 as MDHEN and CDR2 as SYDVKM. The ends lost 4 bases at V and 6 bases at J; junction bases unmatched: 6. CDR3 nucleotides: TGTGCCAGCAGTTATATCGACAGGGGGAATGGCTACACCTTC. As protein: CASSYIDRGNGYTF.

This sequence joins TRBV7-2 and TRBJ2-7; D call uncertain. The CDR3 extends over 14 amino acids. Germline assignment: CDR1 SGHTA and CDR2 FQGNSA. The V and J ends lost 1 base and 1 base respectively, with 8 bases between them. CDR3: CASSLEWLSYEQYF. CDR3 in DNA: TGTGCCAGCAGCTTAGAGTGGCTTTCCTACGAGCAGTACTTC.

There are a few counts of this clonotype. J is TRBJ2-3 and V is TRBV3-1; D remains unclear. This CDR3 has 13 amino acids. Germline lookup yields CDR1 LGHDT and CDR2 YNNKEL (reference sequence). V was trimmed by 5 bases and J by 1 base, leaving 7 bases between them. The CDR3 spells CASSGMGTDTQYF. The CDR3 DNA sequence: TGTGCCAGCAGCGGAATGGGCACAGATACGCAGTATTTT.

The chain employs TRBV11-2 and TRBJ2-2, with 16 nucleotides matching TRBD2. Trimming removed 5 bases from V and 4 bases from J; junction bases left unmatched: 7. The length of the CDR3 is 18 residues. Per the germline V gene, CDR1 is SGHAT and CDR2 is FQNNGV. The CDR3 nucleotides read TGTGCCAGCAGCAACTCCGGGACTAGCGGGAGGGGCACCGGGGAGCTGTTTTTT. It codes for CASSNSGTSGRGTGELFF.

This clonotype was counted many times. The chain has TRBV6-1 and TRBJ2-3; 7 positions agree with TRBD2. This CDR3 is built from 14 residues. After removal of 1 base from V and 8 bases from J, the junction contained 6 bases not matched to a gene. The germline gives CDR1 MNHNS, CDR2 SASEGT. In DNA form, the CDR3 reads TGTGCCAGCAGTGAAGATCGGTCTAGCGGTACGCAGTATTTT. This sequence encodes CASSEDRSSGTQYF.

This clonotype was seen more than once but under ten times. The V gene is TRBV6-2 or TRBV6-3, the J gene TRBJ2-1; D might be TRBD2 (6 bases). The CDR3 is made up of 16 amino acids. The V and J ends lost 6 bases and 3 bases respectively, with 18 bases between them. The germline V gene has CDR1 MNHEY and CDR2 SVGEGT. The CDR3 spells CASSLRTTPLYNEQFF. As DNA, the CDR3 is TGTGCCAGCAGCCTCCGGACTACTCCCCTCTACAATGAGCAGTTCTTC.

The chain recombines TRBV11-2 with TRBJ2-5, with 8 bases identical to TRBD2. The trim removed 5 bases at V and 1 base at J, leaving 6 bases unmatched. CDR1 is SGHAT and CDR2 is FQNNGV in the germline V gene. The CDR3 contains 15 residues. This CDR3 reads CASSELADLQETQYF. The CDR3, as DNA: TGTGCCAGCAGCGAACTAGCGGATCTCCAAGAGACCCAGTACTTC.